This T cell receptor (beta chain) appears in the sequencing data of a study of T cell repertoires in cytomegalovirus infection. Study findings and constraints: Dominant in the ex vivo response were TCR beta clonotypes restricted by HLA-C and specific for CMV.

Germline V gene lookup returns CDR1 SGHTA and CDR2 FQGNSA. The V gene lost 5 bases and the J gene lost 3 bases, with 5 bases spanning the gap. This CDR3 spans 13 amino acids. MiXCR, applied by TCRdb to the reads, yields one record per CDR3 protein. The sample consists of just over 450,000 distinct CDR3 sequences, under 55% of them appearing once. A word on this clonotype: The target antigen is unknown.

This rearrangement joins TRBV7-2 to TRBJ1-6; D not certain. The sequencing used cultured PBMCs, collected from culture after CMV antigen stimulation. This receptor was obtained from a human donor in good health (CMV status not recorded). Some clones in this sample may be carry-over from other donors' samples. The CDR3 region has the DNA TGTGCCAGCAGCCCCAACTATAATTCACCCCTCCACTTT. Amino acids: CASSPNYNSPLHF.